This T cell receptor (beta chain) came from a study of blood T cell repertoires in COVID-19. Study in general: Sources were T cells, B-cell-depleted T cells, or PBMCs; the material itself was cDNA or gDNA.

Trimming removed 1 base from V and 0 bases from J, with 14 bases in between. This CDR3 is built from 16 residues. CDR1 SGHNT and CDR2 YYREEE come from the germline V gene (reference sequence). The assay was immunoSEQ multiplex PCR, and TCRdb's table has in-frame clones only and misses some. Found here are over 120,000 clones, 80% to 90% of them singletons; the top ten hold around 40%. The receptor comes from a man aged 50 to 60 who had recovered from COVID-19. The specimen was peripheral blood. The chain employs TRBV5-4 and TRBJ2-7; the D is unclear. CDR3 protein: CASSLFRDSISYEQYF. The CDR3 region has the DNA TGTGCCAGCAGCTTGTTCCGTGATTCTATCTCCTACGAGCAGTACTTC.